One sample yielded the 17 T cell receptor beta chains listed below, sequenced in a study of PD-1 blockade in classical Hodgkin lymphoma (dated by TCRdb to the early 2020s). The time point tag for this specimen amounts to: cycle 4 day 1 (C4D1), after five to seven weeks of nivolumab. Relapse after autologous stem cell transplantation had occurred in all trial patients, and cohorts A, B and C were distinguished by prior brentuximab vedotin exposure. Library preparation was by the immunoSEQ multiplex PCR assay. What TCRdb holds here is the immuneACCESS table cut down to in-frame rearrangements. Part of the clones is not present; checked against another copy, under half of the missing clones reflect an unresolved V gene, and the others are unexplained. A total of about 93,000 clones appear in this sample, roughly 73% of them only once. Jointly, the top ten make up about 9% of the sample. This specimen consisted of peripheral blood mononuclear cells (PBMCs), obtained before the fourth cycle of nivolumab. Receptors originate from a human donor with classical Hodgkin lymphoma.

Turning to this clone: Other nucleotide sequences from this sample produce the same CDR3. J is TRBJ2-5 and V is TRBV6-5, with 10 nucleotides matching TRBD2. CDR1 is MNHEY and CDR2 is SVGAGI in the germline V gene. With V trimmed by 2 bases and J by 1 base, 4 bases remained unmatched. CDR3 length equals 16 residues. CDR3 region: CASSYSLAGAQETQYF. The CDR3 nucleotides are TGTGCCAGCAGTTACAGCCTAGCGGGGGCCCAAGAGACCCAGTACTTC.

The genes are TRBV13 and TRBJ1-5; D is unresolved. Germline loops: CDR1 PRHDT, CDR2 FYEKMQ (reference sequence). With 6 bases removed from V and 0 bases from J, the gap between germline ends came to 9 bases. This CDR3 has 14 residues. CDR3: CASSRGHSNQPQHF. The DNA for the CDR3 is TGTGCCAGCAGTCGAGGGCATAGCAATCAGCCCCAGCATTTT.

The V gene is TRBV29-1, the J gene TRBJ2-1; TRBD2 aligns across 12 bases. V lost 6 bases, J lost 4 bases, and 10 bases stayed unmatched. This CDR3 has 16 amino acids. Germline V gene sequence: CDR1 SQVTM, CDR2 ANQGSEA. CDR3 region: CSVRTSGDEGYNEQFF. The CDR3 coding sequence is TGCAGCGTCAGGACTAGCGGGGACGAGGGGTACAATGAGCAGTTCTTC.

The chain carries TRBV19 and TRBJ2-6; no definite D call. Germline V gene data show CDR1 as LNHDA and CDR2 as SQIVND (reference sequence). This CDR3 region has 15 residues. V was clipped by 6 bases and J by 0 bases, with 9 bases between them. The CDR3 DNA reads TGTGCCAGTAGACCTCCGGGCTCTGGGGCCAACGTCCTGACTTTC. It codes for CASRPPGSGANVLTF.

This chain connects TRBV10-3 to TRBJ2-5; D gene uncertain. V lost 0 bases and J lost 5, with 7 bases in between. The V gene's germline CDR1 is ENHRY and CDR2 SYGVKD. The CDR3 totals 13 residues. This CDR3 reads CAISESARETQYF. CDR3 nucleotide sequence: TGTGCCATCAGTGAGTCGGCACGGGAGACCCAGTACTTC.

The chain has TRBV7-8 and TRBJ2-5; a possible D gene is TRBD2 (6 bases). Germline values: CDR1 SGHVS, CDR2 FQNEAQ. V dropped 5 bases and J dropped 3 bases, with 13 bases sitting between them. The CDR3 has 14 amino acids. CDR3: CASSPGSWEETQYF. In DNA form, the CDR3 reads TGTGCCAGCAGCCCCGGGAGTTGGGAAGAGACCCAGTACTTC.

V is TRBV9 and J is TRBJ1-6; TRBD1 aligns across 9 bases. Trimming at V came to 3 bases and at J to 9 bases, leaving 7 bases not matched to a gene. CDR1 and CDR2 (germline): SGDLS, YYNGEE. The CDR3 is 15 amino acids. The CDR3 sequence: CASSDKGTGFSPLHF. The CDR3 nucleotides are TGTGCCAGCAGCGACAAGGGGACAGGGTTTTCACCCCTCCACTTT.

This chain joins TRBV7-9 and TRBJ2-1, with 8 nucleotides matching TRBD2. Germline CDR1 SEHNR, CDR2 FQNEAQ (reference sequence). V lost 1 base and J lost 6; bases outside the gene matches: 8. There are 16 residues in the CDR3. The CDR3 spells CASSLGASGGVNEQFF. CDR3 nucleotide sequence: TGTGCCAGCAGCTTAGGAGCGAGCGGGGGAGTCAATGAGCAGTTCTTC.

This chain links TRBV28 with TRBJ2-7; 14 bases match TRBD2. Germline V CDR1 and CDR2: MDHEN, SYDVKM. The CDR3 is 18 amino acids. After removal of 4 bases from V and 6 bases from J, the junction contained 14 bases not matched to a gene. CDR3 region: CASSSPPGLAGGGSEQYF. The DNA of the CDR3 is TGTGCCAGCAGTTCCCCACCCGGACTAGCGGGAGGAGGTAGCGAGCAGTACTTC.

By sample share, this clone is medium-sized. The chain links TRBV4-2 to TRBJ1-2; 8 bases map to TRBD1. Per germline, CDR1 LGHNA and CDR2 YNFKEQ. J was trimmed by 4 bases and V by 3 bases; bases with no gene match: 7. This CDR3 is 15 amino acids long. CDR3 nucleotide sequence: TGTGCCAGCAGCCATACCGGACAGGGAGGCTATGGCTACACCTTC. Its translation is CASSHTGQGGYGYTF.

V gene TRBV18 combines with J gene TRBJ2-3; D unclear. Germline-derived CDR1 and CDR2 are KGHSH and LQKENI. The V gene lost 2 bases and the J gene lost 7 bases, with 13 bases spanning the gap. The CDR3 totals 14 residues. This chain's CDR3 is CASSPNSRPHTQYF. DNA of the CDR3: TGTGCCAGCTCACCAAACTCAAGACCCCATACGCAGTATTTT.

This chain joins TRBV7-9 and TRBJ2-7; 8 nucleotides match TRBD1. This CDR3 spans 14 amino acids. The V gene's germline CDR1 is SEHNR and CDR2 FQNEAQ (reference sequence). J lost 2 bases, V lost 5 bases, and 5 bases had no gene match. The CDR3 here is CASSRSTGAYEQYF. DNA for the CDR3: TGTGCCAGCAGCAGGTCGACAGGGGCCTACGAGCAGTACTTC. The whole variable domain, filled in from reference TRBV7-9 and TRBJ2-7, reads DTGVSQNPRHKITKRGQNVTFRCDPISEHNRLYWYRQTLGQGPEFLTYFQNEAQLEKSRLLSDRFSAERPKGSFSTLEIQRTEQGDSAMYLCASSRSTGAYEQYFGPGTRLTVT.

This sequence joins TRBV10-3 and TRBJ1-5; the D is unclear. V lost 8 bases and J lost 0, with 23 bases in between. The germline CDR1 and CDR2 sequences are ENHRY and SYGVKD. CDR3 length: 18 amino acids. The CDR3 sequence: CAIEGSSGGSTSNQPQHF. In nucleotides, the CDR3 is TGTGCCATCGAAGGCTCTTCGGGAGGTTCGACTAGCAATCAGCCCCAGCATTTT.

The chain is built from TRBV28 and TRBJ1-5; perhaps TRBD1 as D (5 bases). Germline loops: CDR1 MDHEN, CDR2 SYDVKM. V lost 6 bases and J 5 bases, leaving 17 bases between the germline ends. The CDR3 totals 15 residues. CDR3 region: CASSWGGRNDQPQHF. The DNA for the CDR3 is TGTGCCAGCAGCTGGGGGGGTCGCAACGATCAGCCCCAGCATTTT.

Only a few counts were recorded for this clone. V gene TRBV23-1 combines with J gene TRBJ1-2; no clear D gene. TRBV23-1 has ORF status, its function being uncertain. With 9 bases removed from V and 8 bases from J, the gap between germline ends came to 4 bases. This CDR3 has 8 amino acids. For the CDR3, the DNA is TGCGCCAGAAGCGGCTACACCTTC. Amino acids: CARSGYTF.

The CDR3 DNA reads as TGCGCCAGCAGCCCAGGGGACATGGGTGCGGGGAACACTGAAGCTTTCTTT. Protein product: CASSPGDMGAGNTEAFF. This chain uses TRBV5-1 with TRBJ1-1, with D possibly TRBD1 on 6 matching bases. Germline-derived CDR1 and CDR2 are SGHRS and YFSETQ. The V end was cut by 4 bases, the J end by 1 base, with 20 bases between. CDR3 size: 17 residues.

The chain uses TRBV5-1 and TRBJ2-6; D gene ambiguous. The V gene's germline CDR1 is SGHRS and CDR2 YFSETQ. The V and J ends lost 0 bases and 5 bases respectively, with 0 bases between them. The CDR3 consists of 12 residues. The CDR3 protein is CASSLGANVLTF. DNA of the CDR3: TGCGCCAGCAGCTTGGGGGCCAACGTCCTGACTTTC.